Below, 30 T cell receptor beta chains from the same sample are listed, as sequenced in a study of response to subunit inactivated influenza vaccine. One entry per CDR3 protein, called by TCRdb with MiXCR from the RT-PCR reads. The sample yields roughly 630,000 distinct CDR3 sequences, 14% seen once. The material was PBMCs from blood, obtained about 14 days before vaccination. The receptors derive from a man in his fifties or sixties who received an inactivated influenza vaccine.

In this sample, this clonotype turned up a few times. CDR3 sequence: CAIRDPPGETQYF. The CDR3 coding sequence is TGTGCCATCAGGGACCCCCCGGGCGAGACCCAGTACTTC. The rearrangement uses TRBV10-3 and TRBJ2-5; D gene ambiguous. The germline gives CDR1 ENHRY, CDR2 SYGVKD. This CDR3 is built from 13 residues. V was cut by 6 bases and J by 5 bases, with 13 bases left in between.

The chain couples TRBV20-1 to TRBJ2-3; D tentatively fits TRBD1 or TRBD2 (5 bases each). Germline values: CDR1 DFQATT, CDR2 SNEGSKA (reference sequence). This CDR3 contains 15 residues. The V end was cut by 6 bases, the J end by 1 base, with 17 bases between. CDR3 region: CSARDRVKGTDTQYF. The CDR3 coding sequence is TGCAGTGCCAGGGACCGCGTGAAAGGCACAGATACGCAGTATTTT.

This chain uses TRBV6-5 with TRBJ2-1, with D uncertain. The CDR3 has 19 residues. V dropped 0 bases and J dropped 0 bases, with 18 bases sitting between them. CDR1 is MNHEY and CDR2 is SVGAGI in the germline V gene. CDR3 sequence: CASSYSPGGWPSSYNEQFF. The CDR3, as DNA: TGTGCCAGCAGTTACTCCCCTGGTGGGTGGCCTAGCTCCTACAATGAGCAGTTCTTC.

A few counts support this clonotype. V is TRBV4-1 and J is TRBJ1-1; no definite D call. CDR3 size: 15 residues. Germline lookup yields CDR1 MGHRA and CDR2 YSYEKL. Trimming left V 3 bases short and J 0 bases short, with 11 bases between. The CDR3 DNA follows: TGCGCCAGCAGCCAGATGTGGGGAATGAACACTGAAGCTTTCTTT. Translated: CASSQMWGMNTEAFF.

This clonotype has ten or more counts. This chain joins TRBV5-1 and TRBJ2-3; the D gene is possibly TRBD1 (6 bases). Germline CDR1 SGHRS, CDR2 YFSETQ. The CDR3 has 14 residues. Trimming took off 4 bases at V and 4 bases at J, with 13 bases between the two ends. DNA for the CDR3: TGCGCCAGCAGCCGGGACAAAATATCAGATACGCAGTATTTT. Translation gives CASSRDKISDTQYF. The full variable domain, rest sourced from reference TRBV5-1 and TRBJ2-3, is KAGVTQTPRYLIKTRGQQVTLSCSPISGHRSVSWYQQTPGQGLQFLFEYFSETQRNKGNFPGRFSGRQFSNSRSEMNVSTLELGDSALYLCASSRDKISDTQYFGPGTRLTVL.

CDR3 amino acids: CAWSRGQSPNQPQHF. CDR3 DNA: TGTGCCTGGAGTAGAGGACAGAGCCCCAATCAGCCCCAGCATTTT. The chain recombines TRBV30 with TRBJ1-5, with D perhaps matching TRBD1 (6 bases). The CDR3 loop spans 15 amino acids. The germline gives CDR1 GTSNPN, CDR2 SVGIG (reference sequence). With 2 bases removed from V and 3 bases from J, the gap between germline ends came to 14 bases.

CDR3 in DNA: TGTGCCAGCAGCCCCTACCTCGGGCTGTCTGGAAACACCATATATTTT. It translates to CASSPYLGLSGNTIYF. The chain uses TRBV9 and TRBJ1-3; D uncertain. Trimming cost V 4 bases and J 1 base, with 15 bases left between them. This CDR3 is built from 16 residues. CDR1 SGDLS and CDR2 YYNGEE come from the germline V gene.

This clonotype was detected a few times. The chain joins TRBV20-1 to TRBJ2-1, with D maybe TRBD1 (5 bases). Trimming cost V 4 bases and J 5 bases, with 18 bases left between them. Germline CDR1 reads DFQATT; CDR2 reads SNEGSKA (reference sequence). CDR3 length equals 15 residues. CDR3 sequence (DNA): TGCAGTGCTAAGATCCAGGGCTTGGCCCACAATGAGCAGTTCTTC. This gives the protein CSAKIQGLAHNEQFF.

Only a few counts were recorded for this clonotype. V usage is TRBV20-1 and J usage is TRBJ2-1; no definite D call. Trimming shortened V by 2 bases and J by 5 bases, and 7 bases separated the two germline ends. The CDR3 spans 12 residues. Germline CDR1 and CDR2: DFQATT and SNEGSKA (reference sequence). The chain's CDR3 is CSARWINNEQFF. The DNA for the CDR3 is TGCAGTGCTAGATGGATAAACAATGAGCAGTTCTTC.

There are many counts of this clonotype. The CDR3 coding sequence is TGTGCCAGCAGCATCGGGGGCGGCCAAGAGACCCAGTACTTC. Translating it yields CASSIGGGQETQYF. The chain carries TRBV7-2 and TRBJ2-5; D may correspond to TRBD1 or TRBD2 (6 bases each). Trimming took off 5 bases at V and 1 base at J, with 11 bases between the two ends. This CDR3 comprises 14 residues. Per germline, CDR1 SGHTA and CDR2 FQGNSA.

There are many counts of this clonotype. This chain uses TRBV24-1 with TRBJ2-3, with 14 bases aligning to TRBD2. Trimming removed 9 bases from V and 5 bases from J; junction bases left unmatched: 3. Germline loops: CDR1 KGHDR, CDR2 SFDVKD. This CDR3 contains 14 residues. The CDR3 is CATSTSGGGDTQYF. CDR3 bases: TGTGCCACCTCGACTAGCGGGGGGGGAGATACGCAGTATTTT.

This clonotype was detected only a few times. J is TRBJ1-1 and V is TRBV5-1; TRBD1 agrees at 8 bases. This CDR3 contains 15 residues. Per the germline V gene, CDR1 is SGHRS and CDR2 is YFSETQ. V was pared by 4 bases and J by 1 base, with 6 bases of the junction left unmatched. For the CDR3, the DNA is TGCGCCAGCAGCCCAAAGGGGACAGGGAACACTGAAGCTTTCTTT. Translated: CASSPKGTGNTEAFF. The entire variable domain, with the rest obtained from reference TRBV5-1 and TRBJ1-1, is as follows: KAGVTQTPRYLIKTRGQQVTLSCSPISGHRSVSWYQQTPGQGLQFLFEYFSETQRNKGNFPGRFSGRQFSNSRSEMNVSTLELGDSALYLCASSPKGTGNTEAFFGQGTRLTVV.

This clonotype was detected only a few times. This sequence joins TRBV12-3 or TRBV12-4 and TRBJ2-7, with a tentative D call TRBD1 (5 bases). Trimming removed 0 bases at V and 3 bases at J, with 9 bases between. This CDR3 comprises 14 residues. CDR3 residues: CASSLAPRVYEQYF. In nucleotides, the CDR3 is TGTGCCAGCAGTTTAGCGCCCAGGGTCTACGAGCAGTACTTC.

The sample holds a few counts of this clonotype. This chain connects TRBV5-5 to TRBJ2-7; the match to TRBD2 covers 7 bases. V trimming: 1 base; J trimming: 6 bases; junction bases outside the gene matches: 13. The CDR3 has 16 amino acids. Germline CDR1 and CDR2: SGHKS and YYEKEE (reference sequence). The CDR3 DNA reads as TGTGCCAGCAGCTTGCTGAGACTAGCCGTCAGAGGCGAGCAGTACTTC. This encodes CASSLLRLAVRGEQYF.

This clonotype was recorded a few times. The chain employs TRBV20-1 and TRBJ2-1; perhaps D is TRBD1 or TRBD2 (5 bases each). The CDR3 is made up of 14 amino acids. The germline V gene encodes CDR1 DFQATT and CDR2 SNEGSKA (reference sequence). CDR3 amino acids: CSGRRGSSYNEQFF. In DNA form, the CDR3 reads TGCAGCGGTCGACGGGGCTCATCCTACAATGAGCAGTTCTTC.

This clonotype came up many times. The chain joins TRBV2 to TRBJ2-2; 7 bases fit TRBD1. The CDR3 totals 17 residues. CDR1 and CDR2 (germline): SNHLY, FYNNEI. The V and J ends lost 6 bases and 3 bases, in that order; junction bases with no gene match: 13. The CDR3 DNA is TGTGCCAGCAGGAGGGCCTACAGGGGTTTTGACACCGGGGAGCTGTTTTTT. Protein sequence: CASRRAYRGFDTGELFF.

This clonotype came up many times. The chain employs TRBV7-2 and TRBJ2-5, with no clear D. This CDR3 comprises 13 residues. Trimming removed 7 bases at V and 1 base at J, with 10 bases between. Germline loops: CDR1 SGHTA, CDR2 FQGNSA. The CDR3 DNA follows: TGTGCCAGCACGCCGGGTGTCCAAGAGACCCAGTACTTC. Protein sequence: CASTPGVQETQYF.

The chain is built from TRBV20-1 and TRBJ2-1; possibly TRBD2 for D (6 bases). The CDR3 is 14 residues long. CDR1 DFQATT and CDR2 SNEGSKA come from the germline V gene (reference sequence). V lost 2 bases to trimming and J lost 0 bases, with 8 bases between them. In nucleotides, the CDR3 is TGCAGTGCTAGACTAGCGACCTCCTACAATGAGCAGTTCTTC. Residues: CSARLATSYNEQFF.

This clonotype was picked up a small number of times. The chain is built from TRBV15 and TRBJ2-1; D is ambiguous. The CDR3 loop spans 16 amino acids. The V end lost 0 bases, the J end lost 5 bases, and 14 bases lay between the germline ends. CDR1 is LNHNV, CDR2 YYDKDF, per germline (reference sequence). The CDR3 is CATSRDGSIRDNEQFF. CDR3 DNA sequence: TGTGCCACCAGCAGAGATGGCAGCATTAGGGACAATGAGCAGTTCTTC.

This clonotype has at least ten counts. The genes are TRBV6-5 and TRBJ2-7, with 9 bases identical to TRBD1. V was clipped by 7 bases and J by 7 bases; unmatched bases: 5. The germline CDR1 and CDR2 sequences are MNHEY and SVGAGI. The CDR3 consists of 12 residues. In nucleotides, the CDR3 is TGTGCCAGCACGGGACAGGGTGAAGAGCAGTACTTC. It yields the protein CASTGQGEEQYF.

This clonotype occurred a few times. CDR3 residues: CASSLTGEISTDTQYF. CDR3 nucleotides: TGTGCCAGCAGCCTGACAGGAGAGATTAGCACAGATACGCAGTATTTT. The chain employs TRBV6-1 and TRBJ2-3; tentatively, D is TRBD1 (6 bases). CDR3 length: 16 amino acids. Germline loops: CDR1 MNHNS, CDR2 SASEGT. Trimming left V 6 bases short and J 0 bases short, with 16 bases between.

V gene TRBV7-2 combines with J gene TRBJ2-3; D perhaps matches TRBD1 (6 bases). Trimming took off 1 base at V and 11 bases at J, with 16 bases between the two ends. Germline assignment: CDR1 SGHTA and CDR2 FQGNSA. The length of the CDR3 is 14 residues. CDR3 sequence: CASSLGNVQGGQYF. In nucleotides, the CDR3 is TGTGCCAGCAGCTTAGGGAACGTACAGGGCGGGCAGTATTTT.

The chain uses TRBV20-1 and TRBJ1-1, with D maybe TRBD1 (6 bases). Trimming stripped 5 bases from V and 8 bases from J, with 15 bases between. Per the germline V gene, CDR1 is DFQATT and CDR2 is SNEGSKA (reference sequence). This CDR3 has 12 residues. CDR3 protein: CSAGQNVGEAFF. CDR3 DNA: TGCAGTGCTGGACAGAACGTGGGGGAAGCTTTCTTT.

The chain joins TRBV15 to TRBJ2-7; D possibly matches TRBD1 or TRBD2 (6 bases each). Germline V gene lookup returns CDR1 LNHNV and CDR2 YYDKDF (reference sequence). V was pared by 0 bases and J by 4 bases, with 13 bases between. The CDR3 is made up of 15 amino acids. The chain's CDR3 is CATSRDRGRLYEQYF. The DNA of the CDR3 is TGTGCCACCAGCAGAGATCGGGGGCGTCTATACGAGCAGTACTTC.

The V call is TRBV27, the J call TRBJ2-6; TRBD1 aligns across 8 bases. The CDR3 is made up of 16 amino acids. The V gene end was trimmed by 7 bases and the J gene end by 2 bases; junction bases not matched to a gene: 7. Germline V CDR1 and CDR2: MNHEY, SMNVEV (reference sequence). The CDR3 DNA reads TGTGCCAGCACTCTTCAACAGGGGGCTGGGGCCAACGTCCTGACTTTC. Translating gives CASTLQQGAGANVLTF.

This clonotype was observed many times. This chain joins TRBV3-1 and TRBJ1-4; D is ambiguous. The CDR3 length is 14 residues. The V end was cut by 3 bases, the J end by 5 bases, with 10 bases between. The germline V gene encodes CDR1 LGHDT and CDR2 YNNKEL (reference sequence). The CDR3 reads CASSQYRGNEKLFF. The CDR3 nucleotides are TGTGCCAGCAGCCAGTACAGAGGGAATGAAAAACTGTTTTTT.

This chain links TRBV20-1 with TRBJ1-5, with 8 bases aligning to TRBD1. V lost 3 bases, J lost 9 bases, and 13 bases stayed unmatched. Looked up from germline, CDR1 is DFQATT and CDR2 is SNEGSKA (reference sequence). The CDR3 contains 15 residues. CDR3 protein: CSARGSGQVLGPQHF. The DNA for the CDR3 is TGCAGTGCTAGGGGGTCGGGACAGGTCTTGGGGCCCCAGCATTTT.

This clonotype came up a few times. The rearrangement links TRBV6-1 to TRBJ1-2; D may be TRBD1 (6 bases). The CDR3 contains 14 residues. V was clipped by 10 bases and J by 5 bases, with 20 bases between them. Germline loops: CDR1 MNHNS, CDR2 SASEGT. This CDR3 reads CATNGPGQGYGYTF. In DNA, the CDR3 is TGTGCCACCAACGGACCGGGACAAGGATATGGCTACACCTTC.

This clonotype has just a few counts. The V call is TRBV20-1, the J call TRBJ1-1; 7 bases are shared with TRBD1. Germline loops: CDR1 DFQATT, CDR2 SNEGSKA (reference sequence). Germline trimming cut 6 bases from V and 10 bases from J; bases unmatched to any gene: 11. This CDR3 has 12 residues. This CDR3 is CSAKPHRGGAFF. In DNA form, the CDR3 reads TGCAGTGCGAAACCCCACAGGGGAGGAGCTTTCTTT.

This clonotype occurred a few times. The chain combines TRBV6-1 with TRBJ1-1; 7 bases align to TRBD1. Losses at the gene ends were 7 bases for V and 4 bases for J; bases not matched to a gene: 6. Germline assignment: CDR1 MNHNS and CDR2 SASEGT. This CDR3 is 13 amino acids long. The CDR3 region is CASTGTESTEAFF. The CDR3, as DNA: TGTGCCAGCACCGGGACAGAGAGCACTGAAGCTTTCTTT.